This T cell receptor (beta chain) is from a study of Tregs in tolerant kidney transplant recipients (dated by TCRdb to between 2018 and 2020). Broadly, across the study: The study used TCRbeta sequencing to identify donor-specific regulatory T cells before combined kidney and bone marrow transplantation, then tracked those cells after transplant. Several methods of expanding Tregs specific for an allogeneic donor were compared by TCRbeta repertoire sequencing in a few healthy controls.

The full study reports these points: The study was limited by small patient numbers, and the findings need validation in larger populations and under other immunosuppression protocols. Biological reproducibility was not examined directly, but technical replication error appeared to be minimal. Expanding Tregs with activated donor B cells appeared to identify the most biologically relevant and donor-specific TCRbeta repertoire.

Unstimulated Tregs (CD4+CD25+CD127-), CD4+ non-Tregs (CD4+CD25-), CD4 and CD8 cells were FACS-sorted from thawed PBMCs. Blood from healthy controls was obtained either from healthy volunteers or as purchased buffy coats. Healthy control blood was processed by Ficoll density gradient to PBMCs and cryopreserved; patient PBMCs were collected before and after transplant. Worth noting for this clone: It has no known antigen specificity. There are no base qualities to consult, and no much larger clone falls within one base.

Genomic DNA was extracted from sorted cells with the QIAGEN DNeasy Blood and Tissue Kit for TCRbeta CDR3 sequencing. High-throughput TCRbeta CDR3 sequencing, including PCR amplification with bias correction and internal controls, was performed commercially through immunoSEQ. For the original study's pipeline: Unique productive TCRbeta sequences were defined by CDR3 nucleotide sequence where primers matched, and otherwise by CDR3 amino acid sequence together with Vbeta and Jbeta genes. As a correction for sorting error, sequences shared between sorted populations at a frequency ratio of 2:1 or less were discarded, and the remaining shared sequences were assigned to the higher population. Donor-reactive sequences were defined as at least 5-fold expanded in CFSE-low cells versus unstimulated cells, with frequency of at least 0.01% in CFSE-low cells. Jensen-Shannon divergence, calculated on the top 100 TCRbeta sequences ranked by frequency, was used to quantify repertoire divergence. For samples with multiple sequencing runs, sorting error was corrected in each run separately before the runs were combined. TCRdb mirrors the immuneACCESS table, restricted to in-frame sequences. Some clones are absent from its copies; in checked studies, under half trace to an unresolved V gene, and the reason for the others is unknown. Clone size and V and J calls were adopted from that table, with D and trimming inferred from the DNA. This sample has fewer than 70,000 clones in its table, and around four fifths of those were observed once. Jointly, the top ten make up about 5% of the sample.

The sequenced material came from CD4+ T cells from blood. The source of this sequence is a human donor in good health.

The CDR3 in this case is CASSLGSPGTGRETQYF. The DNA sequence reads TGTGCCAGCAGCTTAGGGTCCCCCGGGACAGGGAGGGAGACCCAGTACTTC. The rearranged chain carries TRBV13 and TRBJ2-5; 9 bases in the junction line up with TRBD1. Trimmed from V: 0 bases; trimmed from J: 5 bases; junction bases lacking a gene match: 10. Inclusive of the bounding cysteine and phenylalanine, the CDR3 is 17 residues long. The entry retains the CDR3 DNA only, 51 bases that are in frame from base 1. The germline V gene (reference sequence) gives CDR1 as PRHDT and CDR2 as FYEKMQ.